The 16 T cell receptor beta chains presented below share a single source sample, sequenced in a study of T cell responses to AZD1222 COVID-19 vaccine. Produced via immunoSEQ multiplex PCR; TCRdb's table is partial and in-frame only. The data hold under 150,000 clones, with 80% to 95% observed a single time. Sequences were derived from peripheral blood, sampled on day 0 of AZD1222 vaccination. The receptor source for this set is an adult in good health.

This chain connects TRBV25-1 to TRBJ1-1, with 8 bases matching TRBD1. Germline-derived CDR1 and CDR2 are MGHDK and SYGVNS. The CDR3 runs to 14 residues. J was trimmed by 1 base and V by 7 bases; bases with no gene match: 5. The CDR3 DNA reads TGTGCCAGCATCCCTGACAGGGGGAACACTGAAGCTTTCTTT. Protein product: CASIPDRGNTEAFF. The full variable domain, in which reference TRBV25-1 and TRBJ1-1 provide the parts outside the CDR3, is EADIYQTPRYLVIGTGKKITLECSQTMGHDKMYWYQQDPGMELHLIHYSYGVNSTEKGDLSSESTVSRIRTEHFPLTLESARPSHTSQYLCASIPDRGNTEAFFGQGTRLTVV.

CDR3 coding DNA: TGTGCCAGCAGCTTGGGCCAACTAGCGGGAGGGGATACGCAGTATTTT. The encoded protein is CASSLGQLAGGDTQYF. The rearrangement joins TRBV5-8 to TRBJ2-3, with TRBD2 matching over 13 bases. Germline values: CDR1 SGHTS, CDR2 YDEGEE. The CDR3 contains 16 residues. J was trimmed by 6 bases and V by 0 bases; bases with no gene match: 4.

The V call is TRBV24-1, the J call TRBJ2-7; 7 nucleotides agree with TRBD1. Germline V gives CDR1 KGHDR, CDR2 SFDVKD. The ends lost 3 bases at V and 2 bases at J; junction bases unmatched: 6. CDR3 length: 15 amino acids. This CDR3 reads CATSDVGQTPYEQYF. CDR3 DNA: TGTGCCACCAGTGATGTGGGACAGACCCCCTACGAGCAGTACTTC.

A note on this clone: The germline gene is not matched at one end of the junction; a read error may be the cause. The chain couples TRBV2 to TRBJ2-3; 15 bases align to TRBD2. The CDR3 spans 17 residues. The V gene's germline CDR1 is SNHLY and CDR2 FYNNEI. CDR3 sequence: CASREGLAGGIVDTQYF. The CDR3, as DNA: TGTGCCAGCAGGGAAGGACTAGCGGGAGGGATTGTCGATACGCAGTATTTT.

This clone occurred a few times. The genes are TRBV7-2 and TRBJ2-7; D may be TRBD2 (5 bases). The V and J ends lost 3 bases and 0 bases respectively, with 12 bases between them. The CDR3 has 15 amino acids. CDR1 and CDR2 from the germline V gene are SGHTA and FQGNSA. The CDR3 protein is CASSFISLGSYEQYF. The DNA of the CDR3 is TGTGCCAGCAGCTTCATTTCACTAGGCTCCTACGAGCAGTACTTC.

The chain has TRBV19 and TRBJ2-1, with a tentative D call TRBD2 (7 bases). The CDR3 contains 18 residues. Trimming pared 3 bases from V and 1 base from J, leaving 19 bases between. The germline V gene has CDR1 LNHDA and CDR2 SQIVND (reference sequence). The CDR3 is CASSIFSPRGASYNEQFF. The CDR3 bases are TGTGCCAGTAGTATTTTTTCCCCCCGGGGGGCGTCCTACAATGAGCAGTTCTTC.

This chain uses TRBV21-1 with TRBJ1-5; no check of the table's D call, TRBD1, against the DNA was made. TRBV21-1 is a pseudogene. The CDR3 sequence is 14 residues long. CDR3 protein: CASRLTGGNQPQHF. The CDR3 DNA is TGTGCCAGCAGACTGACAGGGGGCAATCAGCCCCAGCATTTT.

This chain connects TRBV6-1 to TRBJ2-1; weak D call: TRBD1 (5 bases). CDR3 length: 14 amino acids. V gave up 1 base and J gave up 6 bases, with 10 bases separating them. In germline, CDR1 is MNHNS, CDR2 SASEGT. The CDR3 spells CASSEGNRGNEQFF. The CDR3 DNA reads as TGTGCCAGCAGTGAAGGAAATAGGGGCAATGAGCAGTTCTTC.

The CDR3 reads CASSLYFRGEGNTIYF. DNA for the CDR3: TGCGCCAGCAGCTTGTATTTTCGGGGGGAAGGTAACACCATATATTTT. The chain employs TRBV5-1 and TRBJ1-3; the D gene is possibly TRBD1 (5 bases). Trimming shortened V by 1 base and J by 7 bases, and 18 bases separated the two germline ends. The CDR3 loop spans 16 amino acids. Germline CDR1 is SGHRS and CDR2 is YFSETQ.

V and J are TRBV7-6 and TRBJ1-6, with TRBD1 identical over 8 bases. The trim removed 4 bases at V and 7 bases at J, leaving 3 bases unmatched. The CDR3 has 14 amino acids. Germline V gene sequence: CDR1 SGHVS, CDR2 FNYEAQ. The CDR3 region has the DNA TGTGCCAGCAGCTCCACAGGGGGAAATTCACCCCTCCACTTT. Protein product: CASSSTGGNSPLHF.

The genes are TRBV27 and TRBJ2-1; 7 nucleotides align to TRBD2. Germline V CDR1 and CDR2: MNHEY, SMNVEV (reference sequence). V shed 6 bases, J shed 6 bases, and the junction held 11 bases outside the gene matches. The CDR3 is 15 amino acids. The CDR3 sequence: CASRVAGENLNEQFF. The CDR3 DNA follows: TGTGCCAGCAGAGTAGCGGGTGAAAACCTCAATGAGCAGTTCTTC.

This chain uses TRBV9 with TRBJ1-4, with TRBD1 identical over 9 bases. Germline assignment: CDR1 SGDLS and CDR2 YYNGEE. The CDR3 loop spans 16 amino acids. The ends lost 3 bases at V and 8 bases at J; junction bases unmatched: 11. CDR3 in DNA: TGTGCCAGCAGCGAGATTCTACAGGGGGCAGGGGAAAAACTGTTTTTT. Its translation is CASSEILQGAGEKLFF.

This clone was picked up one time. The chain employs TRBV23-1 and TRBJ1-5; TRBD1 is a possible D gene (5 bases). TRBV23-1 is reported as an ORF; its role is uncertain. The CDR3 sequence is 16 residues long. V was shortened by 4 bases and J by 4 bases, with 17 bases between the two germline ends. DNA of the CDR3: TGCGCCAGCAGTCCTGGACACTTTCCCTATAATCAGCCCCAGCATTTT. It codes for CASSPGHFPYNQPQHF.

The V and J genes are TRBV2 and TRBJ2-1; TRBD1 matches at 8 bases. V lost 8 bases to trimming and J lost 6 bases; unmatched junction nucleotides: 6. The CDR3 runs 13 residues. Looked up from germline, CDR1 is SNHLY and CDR2 is FYNNEI. CDR3 sequence reads: CASQDRASNEQFF. Here the CDR3 DNA reads TGTGCCAGCCAGGACAGGGCAAGCAATGAGCAGTTCTTC. The full variable domain, rest sourced from reference TRBV2 and TRBJ2-1, is EPEVTQTPSHQVTQMGQEVILRCVPISNHLYFYWYRQILGQKVEFLVSFYNNEISEKSEIFDDQFSVERPDGSNFTLKIRSTKLEDSAMYFCASQDRASNEQFFGPGTRLTVL.

The chain employs TRBV25-1 and TRBJ1-5; D is perhaps TRBD1 (5 bases). The CDR3 has 15 residues. From germline, CDR1 is MGHDK and CDR2 SYGVNS. The V gene lost 2 bases and the J gene lost 7 bases, with 15 bases spanning the gap. CDR3 residues: CASSEDRFGGQPQHF. Here the CDR3 DNA reads TGTGCCAGCAGTGAAGATCGTTTTGGGGGGCAGCCCCAGCATTTT. The full variable domain, with the rest looked up from reference TRBV25-1 and TRBJ1-5, is EADIYQTPRYLVIGTGKKITLECSQTMGHDKMYWYQQDPGMELHLIHYSYGVNSTEKGDLSSESTVSRIRTEHFPLTLESARPSHTSQYLCASSEDRFGGQPQHFGDGTRLSIL.

The genes are TRBV3-1 (or the pseudogene TRBV3-2) and TRBJ1-1, with 9 bases that match TRBD1. CDR1 is LGHDT, CDR2 YNNKEL, per germline (reference sequence). V was clipped by 0 bases and J by 11 bases; unmatched bases: 4. This CDR3 is 13 amino acids long. This chain's CDR3 is CASSQDSQGAAFF. The CDR3 nucleotides read TGTGCCAGCAGCCAAGACTCACAGGGGGCCGCTTTCTTT.